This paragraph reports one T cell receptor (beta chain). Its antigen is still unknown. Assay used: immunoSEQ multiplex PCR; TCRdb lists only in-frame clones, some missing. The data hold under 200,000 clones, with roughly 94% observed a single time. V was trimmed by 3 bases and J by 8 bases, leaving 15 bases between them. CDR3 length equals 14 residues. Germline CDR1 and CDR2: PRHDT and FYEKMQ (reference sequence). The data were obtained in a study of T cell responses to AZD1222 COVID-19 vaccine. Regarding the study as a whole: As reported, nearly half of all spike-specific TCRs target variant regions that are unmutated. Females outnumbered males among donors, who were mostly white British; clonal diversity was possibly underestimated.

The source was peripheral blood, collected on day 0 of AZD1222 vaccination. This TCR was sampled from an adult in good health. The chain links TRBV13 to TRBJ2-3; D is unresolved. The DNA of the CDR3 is TGTGCCAGCAGCTTGGGGTCGGGTCTCCCTACGCAGTATTTT. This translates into CASSLGSGLPTQYF. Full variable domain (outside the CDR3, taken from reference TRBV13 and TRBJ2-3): AAGVIQSPRHLIKEKRETATLKCYPIPRHDTVYWYQQGPGQDPQFLISFYEKMQSDKGSIPDRFSAQQFSDYHSELNMSSLELGDSALYFCASSLGSGLPTQYFGPGTRLTVL.